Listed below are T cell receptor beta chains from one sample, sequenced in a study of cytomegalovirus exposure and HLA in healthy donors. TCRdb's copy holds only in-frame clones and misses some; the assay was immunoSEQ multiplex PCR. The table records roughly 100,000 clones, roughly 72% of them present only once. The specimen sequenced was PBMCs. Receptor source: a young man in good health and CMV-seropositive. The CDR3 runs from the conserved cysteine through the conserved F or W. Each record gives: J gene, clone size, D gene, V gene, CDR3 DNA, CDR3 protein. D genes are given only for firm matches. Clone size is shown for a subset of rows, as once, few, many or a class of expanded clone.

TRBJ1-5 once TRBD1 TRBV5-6 TGTGCCAGCAGCTACCAAGGACAGGGGGGTAATCAGCCCCAGCATTTT CASSYQGQGGNQPQHF
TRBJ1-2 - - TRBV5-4 TGTGCCAGCAGACCAGGGTTAAACTATTATGGCTACACCTTC CASRPGLNYYGYTF
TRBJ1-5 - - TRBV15 TGTGCCACCGGACTGACGACGGGGAGGGATCAGCCCCAGCATTTT CATGLTTGRDQPQHF
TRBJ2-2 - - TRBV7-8 TGTGCCAGCAGCTTTCCAGGGATCTGGACCGGGGAGCTGTTTTTT CASSFPGIWTGELFF
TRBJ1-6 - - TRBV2 TGTGCCAGCAGTTATCGGACAGATAATTCACCCCTCCACTTT CASSYRTDNSPLHF
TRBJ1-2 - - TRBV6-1 TGTGCCAGCAGTGAAGACAGCTGGAACTATGGCTACACCTTC CASSEDSWNYGYTF
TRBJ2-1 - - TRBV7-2 TGTGCCAGCAGCACGGGACTTAGCTCCTACAATGAGCAGTTCTTC CASSTGLSSYNEQFF
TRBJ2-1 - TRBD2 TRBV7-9 TGTGCCAGCAGCCCGTTAGCGGGACGCGGCAATGAGCAGTTCTTC CASSPLAGRGNEQFF
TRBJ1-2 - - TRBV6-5 TGTGCCAGCAGTTACTCAGCAGGGCTAAGGAACTATGGCTACACCTTC CASSYSAGLRNYGYTF
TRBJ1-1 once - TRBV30 TGTGCCTGGATGGGTAGCCCCGAAGCTTTCTTT CAWMGSPEAFF
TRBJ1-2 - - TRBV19 TGTGCCAGTGGGCAGAGCTATGGCTACACCTTC CASGQSYGYTF
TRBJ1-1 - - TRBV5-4 TGTGCCAGCAGCCATTCAACAGGGAACGCTTTCTTT CASSHSTGNAFF
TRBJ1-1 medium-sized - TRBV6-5 TGTGCCAGCAGTGAGACAGTGAACACTGAAGCTTTCTTT CASSETVNTEAFF
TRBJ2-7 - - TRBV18 TGTGCCAGCTCATCAACCTACGAGCAGTACTTC CASSSTYEQYF